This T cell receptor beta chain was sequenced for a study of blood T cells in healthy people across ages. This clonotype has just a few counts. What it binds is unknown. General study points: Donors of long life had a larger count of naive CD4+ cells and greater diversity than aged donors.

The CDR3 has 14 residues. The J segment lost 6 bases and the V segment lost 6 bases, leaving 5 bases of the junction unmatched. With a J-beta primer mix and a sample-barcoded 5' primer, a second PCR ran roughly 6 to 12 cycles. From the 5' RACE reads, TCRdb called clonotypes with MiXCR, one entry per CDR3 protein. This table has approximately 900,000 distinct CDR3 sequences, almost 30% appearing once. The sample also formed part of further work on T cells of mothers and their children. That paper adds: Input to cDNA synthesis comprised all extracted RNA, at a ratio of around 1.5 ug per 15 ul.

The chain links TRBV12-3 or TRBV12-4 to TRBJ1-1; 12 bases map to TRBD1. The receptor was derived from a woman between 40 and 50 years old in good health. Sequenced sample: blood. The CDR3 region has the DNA TGTGCCAGCAGCACTGGGACAGGGGGCGCTGAAGCTTTCTTT. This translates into CASSTGTGGAEAFF.